This TCR beta chain came from a study of blood T cell repertoires in COVID-19. About the research overall: The United States, Italy and Spain were the sources of the acute and convalescent COVID-19 samples.

This CDR3 spans 15 amino acids. CDR1 is KGHSH, CDR2 LQKENI, per germline. Trimming at V came to 5 bases and at J to 4 bases, leaving 6 bases not matched to a gene. Sequencing was performed with immunoSEQ multiplex PCR; in TCRdb, only in-frame clones are kept and a portion is missing. The top ten clones hold nearly 0.85% of a sample with roughly 110,000 clones, roughly 83% of them seen once. The chain has TRBV18 and TRBJ2-7, with TRBD2 identical over 12 bases. The specimen was peripheral blood. The receptor was derived from a woman in her 70s with acute or convalescent COVID-19. This CDR3 reads CASSDRLAGAYEQYF. CDR3 DNA: TGTGCCAGCTCAGATAGACTAGCGGGGGCGTACGAGCAGTACTTC.